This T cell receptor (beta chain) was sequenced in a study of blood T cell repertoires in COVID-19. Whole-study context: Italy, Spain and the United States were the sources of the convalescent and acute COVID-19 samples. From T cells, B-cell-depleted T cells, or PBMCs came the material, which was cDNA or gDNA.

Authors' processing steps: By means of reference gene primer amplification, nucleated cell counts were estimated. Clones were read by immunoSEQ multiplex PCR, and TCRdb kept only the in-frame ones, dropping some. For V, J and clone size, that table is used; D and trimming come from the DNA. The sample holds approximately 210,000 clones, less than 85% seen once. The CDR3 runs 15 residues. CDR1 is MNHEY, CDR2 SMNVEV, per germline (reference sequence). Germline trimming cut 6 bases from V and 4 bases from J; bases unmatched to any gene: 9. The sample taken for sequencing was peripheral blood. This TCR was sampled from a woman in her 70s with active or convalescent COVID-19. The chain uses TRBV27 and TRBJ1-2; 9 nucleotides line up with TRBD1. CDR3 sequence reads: CASSTDTGGLYGYTF. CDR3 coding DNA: TGTGCCAGCAGCACTGATACAGGGGGCCTCTATGGCTACACCTTC.